This T cell receptor beta chain came from a study of OX40 agonist ivuxolimab in advanced cancers. At baseline, cycle 4 day 1, and cycle 7 day 1, blood was sampled. The method was immunoSEQ multiplex PCR; TCRdb's version includes in-frame clones alone and lacks a portion of them. The profile shows about 94,000 clones, about nine tenths of them singletons. Germline trimming cut 5 bases from V and 8 bases from J; bases unmatched to any gene: 8. CDR3 length: 13 amino acids. Germline V gene data show CDR1 as SGHAT and CDR2 as FQNNGV. This sequence was found in an adult with an advanced solid tumor such as melanoma, head and neck, liver or kidney cancer. The specimen was CD4+ or CD8+ T cells sorted from blood, collected in a trial of the OX40 agonist ivuxolimab. The chain employs TRBV11-2 and TRBJ1-2, with 7 bases aligning to TRBD1. CDR3 region: CASSLGQDVGYTF. The CDR3 nucleotides are TGTGCCAGCAGCCTCGGACAGGATGTAGGCTACACCTTC.